The entry below describes one T cell receptor (beta chain). Its specificity is not known. Unmatched junction bases numbered 3, after V lost 3 bases and J lost 1 base. CDR3 length equals 15 residues. The germline V gene encodes CDR1 SGDLS and CDR2 YYNGEE. The data were obtained in a study of OX40 agonist ivuxolimab in advanced cancers. Study details: Dose-escalation subjects each had hepatocellular carcinoma, melanoma, renal cell or head and neck cancer.

The method was immunoSEQ multiplex PCR; TCRdb's version includes in-frame clones alone and lacks a portion of them. The table shows approximately 74,000 clones, with over 80% occurring only once. Study results and caveats: Normalized T-cell clonal expansion was also low in a subset of nonresponders. Mean expanded clone counts were higher in CD8+ than CD4+ T cells.

The specimen comprised CD4+ or CD8+ T cells sorted from blood, sampled in a trial of the OX40 agonist ivuxolimab. The chain is built from TRBV9 and TRBJ2-1, with 8 bases aligning to TRBD2. This sequence was found in an adult with an advanced solid tumor such as melanoma, head and neck, liver or kidney cancer. The CDR3 sequence: CASSDRLASYNEQFF. The CDR3 DNA is TGTGCCAGCAGCGATCGACTAGCGTCCTACAATGAGCAGTTCTTC. The complete variable domain, with remaining parts taken from reference TRBV9 and TRBJ2-1, reads DSGVTQTPKHLITATGQRVTLRCSPRSGDLSVYWYQQSLDQGLQFLIQYYNGEERAKGNILERFSAQQFPDLHSELNLSSLELGDSALYFCASSDRLASYNEQFFGPGTRLTVL.